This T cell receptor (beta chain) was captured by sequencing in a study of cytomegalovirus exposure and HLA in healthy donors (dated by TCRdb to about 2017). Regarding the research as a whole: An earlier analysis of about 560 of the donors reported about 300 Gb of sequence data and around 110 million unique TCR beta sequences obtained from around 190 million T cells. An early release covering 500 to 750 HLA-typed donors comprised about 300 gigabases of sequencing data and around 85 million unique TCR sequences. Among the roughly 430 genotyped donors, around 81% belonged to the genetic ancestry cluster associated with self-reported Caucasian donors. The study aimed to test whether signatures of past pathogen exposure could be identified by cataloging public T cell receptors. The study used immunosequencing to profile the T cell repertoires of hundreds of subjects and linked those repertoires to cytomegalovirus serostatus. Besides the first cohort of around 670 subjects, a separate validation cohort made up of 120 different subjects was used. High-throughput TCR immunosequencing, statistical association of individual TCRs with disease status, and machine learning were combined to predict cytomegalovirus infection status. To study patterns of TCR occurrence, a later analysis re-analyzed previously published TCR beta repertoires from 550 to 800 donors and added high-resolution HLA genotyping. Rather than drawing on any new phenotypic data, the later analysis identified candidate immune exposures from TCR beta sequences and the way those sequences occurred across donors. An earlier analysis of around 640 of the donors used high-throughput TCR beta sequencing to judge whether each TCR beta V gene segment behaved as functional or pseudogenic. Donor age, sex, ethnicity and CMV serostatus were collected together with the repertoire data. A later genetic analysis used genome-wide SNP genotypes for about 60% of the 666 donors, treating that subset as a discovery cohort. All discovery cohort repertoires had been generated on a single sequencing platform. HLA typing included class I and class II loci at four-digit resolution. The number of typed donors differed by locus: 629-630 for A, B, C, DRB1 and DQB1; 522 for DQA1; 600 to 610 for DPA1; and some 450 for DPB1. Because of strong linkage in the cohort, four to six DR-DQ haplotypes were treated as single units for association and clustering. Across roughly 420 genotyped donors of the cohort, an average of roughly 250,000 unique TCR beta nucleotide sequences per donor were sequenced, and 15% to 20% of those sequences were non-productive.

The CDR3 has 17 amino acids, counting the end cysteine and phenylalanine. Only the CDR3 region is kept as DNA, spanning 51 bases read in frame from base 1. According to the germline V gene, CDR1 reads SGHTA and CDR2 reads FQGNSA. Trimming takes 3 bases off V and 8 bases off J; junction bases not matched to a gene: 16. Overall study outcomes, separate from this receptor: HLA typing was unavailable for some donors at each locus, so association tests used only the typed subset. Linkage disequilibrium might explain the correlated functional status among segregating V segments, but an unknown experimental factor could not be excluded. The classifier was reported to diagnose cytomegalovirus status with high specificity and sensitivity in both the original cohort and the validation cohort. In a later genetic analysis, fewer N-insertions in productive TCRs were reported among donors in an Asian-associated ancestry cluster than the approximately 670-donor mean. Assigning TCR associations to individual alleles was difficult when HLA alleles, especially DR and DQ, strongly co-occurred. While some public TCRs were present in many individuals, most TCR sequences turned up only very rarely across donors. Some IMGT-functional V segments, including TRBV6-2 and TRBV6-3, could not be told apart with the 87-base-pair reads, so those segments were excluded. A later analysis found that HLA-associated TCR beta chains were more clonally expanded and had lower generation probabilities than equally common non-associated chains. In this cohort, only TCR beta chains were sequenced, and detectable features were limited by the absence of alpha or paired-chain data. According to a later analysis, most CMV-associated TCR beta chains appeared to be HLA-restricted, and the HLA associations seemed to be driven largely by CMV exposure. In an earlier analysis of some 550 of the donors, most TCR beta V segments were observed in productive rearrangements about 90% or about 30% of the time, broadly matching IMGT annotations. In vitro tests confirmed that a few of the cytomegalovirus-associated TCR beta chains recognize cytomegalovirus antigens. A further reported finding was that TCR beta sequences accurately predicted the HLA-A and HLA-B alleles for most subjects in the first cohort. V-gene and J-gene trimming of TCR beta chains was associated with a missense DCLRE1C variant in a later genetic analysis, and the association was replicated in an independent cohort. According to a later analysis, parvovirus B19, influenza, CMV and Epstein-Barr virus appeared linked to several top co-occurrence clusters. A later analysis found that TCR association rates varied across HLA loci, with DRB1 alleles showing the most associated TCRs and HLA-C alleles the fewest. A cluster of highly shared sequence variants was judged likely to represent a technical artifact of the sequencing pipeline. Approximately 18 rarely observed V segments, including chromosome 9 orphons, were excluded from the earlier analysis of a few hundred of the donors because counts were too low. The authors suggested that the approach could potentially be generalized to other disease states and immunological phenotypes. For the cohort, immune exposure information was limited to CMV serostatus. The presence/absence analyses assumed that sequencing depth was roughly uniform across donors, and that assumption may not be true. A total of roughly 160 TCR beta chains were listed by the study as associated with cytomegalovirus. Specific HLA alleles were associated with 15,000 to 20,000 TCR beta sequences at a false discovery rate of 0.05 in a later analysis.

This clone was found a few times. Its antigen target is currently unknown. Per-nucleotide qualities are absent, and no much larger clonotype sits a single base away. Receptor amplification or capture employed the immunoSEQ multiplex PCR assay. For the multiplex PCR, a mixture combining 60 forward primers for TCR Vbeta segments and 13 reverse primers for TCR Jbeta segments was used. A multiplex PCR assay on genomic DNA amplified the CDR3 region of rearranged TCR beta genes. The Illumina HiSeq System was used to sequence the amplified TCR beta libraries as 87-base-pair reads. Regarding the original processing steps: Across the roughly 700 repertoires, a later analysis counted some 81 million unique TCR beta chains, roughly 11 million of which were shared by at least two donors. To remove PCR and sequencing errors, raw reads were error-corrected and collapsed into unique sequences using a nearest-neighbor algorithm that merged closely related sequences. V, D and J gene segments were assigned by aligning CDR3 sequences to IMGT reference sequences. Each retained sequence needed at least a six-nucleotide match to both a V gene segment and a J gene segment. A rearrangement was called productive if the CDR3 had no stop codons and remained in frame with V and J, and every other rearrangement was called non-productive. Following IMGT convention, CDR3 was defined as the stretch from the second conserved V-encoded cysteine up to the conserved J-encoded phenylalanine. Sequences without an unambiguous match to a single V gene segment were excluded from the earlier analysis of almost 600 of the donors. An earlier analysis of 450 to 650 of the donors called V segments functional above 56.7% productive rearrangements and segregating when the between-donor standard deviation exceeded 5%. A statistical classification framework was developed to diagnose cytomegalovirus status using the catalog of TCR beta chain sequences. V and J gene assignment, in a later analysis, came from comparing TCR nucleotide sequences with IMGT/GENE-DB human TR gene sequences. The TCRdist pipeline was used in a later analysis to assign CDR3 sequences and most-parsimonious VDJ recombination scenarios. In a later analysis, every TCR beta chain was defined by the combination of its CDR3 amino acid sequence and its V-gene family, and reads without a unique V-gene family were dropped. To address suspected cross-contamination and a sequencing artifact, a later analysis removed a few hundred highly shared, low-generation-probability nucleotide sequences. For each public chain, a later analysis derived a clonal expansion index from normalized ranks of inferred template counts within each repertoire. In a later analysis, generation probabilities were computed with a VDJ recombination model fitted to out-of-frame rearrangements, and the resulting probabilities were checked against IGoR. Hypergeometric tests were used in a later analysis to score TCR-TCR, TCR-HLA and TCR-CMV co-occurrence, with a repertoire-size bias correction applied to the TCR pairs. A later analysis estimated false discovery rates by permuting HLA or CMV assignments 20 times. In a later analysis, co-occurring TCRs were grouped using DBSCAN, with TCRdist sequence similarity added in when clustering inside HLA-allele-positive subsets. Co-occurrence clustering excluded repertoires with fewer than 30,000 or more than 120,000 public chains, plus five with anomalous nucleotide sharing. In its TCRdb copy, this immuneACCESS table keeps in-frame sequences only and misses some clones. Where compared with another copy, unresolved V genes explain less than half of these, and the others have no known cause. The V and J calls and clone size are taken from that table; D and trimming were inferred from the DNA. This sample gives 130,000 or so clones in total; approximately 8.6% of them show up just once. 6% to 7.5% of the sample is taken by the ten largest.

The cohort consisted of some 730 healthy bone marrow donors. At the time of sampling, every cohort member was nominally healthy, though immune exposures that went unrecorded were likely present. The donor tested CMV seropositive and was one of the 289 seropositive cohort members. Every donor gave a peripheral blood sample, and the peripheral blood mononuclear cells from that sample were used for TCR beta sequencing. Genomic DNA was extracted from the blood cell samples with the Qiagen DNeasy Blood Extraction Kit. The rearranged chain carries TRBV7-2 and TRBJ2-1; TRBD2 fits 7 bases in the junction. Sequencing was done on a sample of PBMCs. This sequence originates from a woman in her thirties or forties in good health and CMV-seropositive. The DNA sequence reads TGTGCCAGCAGCTTTACGGGGGGAAGGAGATTTTTGGATGAGCAGTTCTTC. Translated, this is CASSFTGGRRFLDEQFF.